The 3 T cell receptor beta chains listed next were all sequenced from one sample in a study of T cell responses to AZD1222 COVID-19 vaccine (dated by TCRdb to the early 2020s). Sample time point, as interpreted from the label and publication: baseline before first vaccination. Library preparation used the immunoSEQ multiplex PCR assay. TCRdb re-hosts the immuneACCESS table, in-frame sequences only. Its copies lack some clones; in the studies checked, an unresolved V gene accounts for under half of them, and the cause for the rest is not known. Here the sample has about 150,000 clones; roughly 88% occur a single time. Clones ranked in the top ten supply about 15% of the sample. Specimen: peripheral blood, collected on day 0 of AZD1222 vaccination. Every receptor here comes from an adult in good health.

J is TRBJ1-1 and V is TRBV7-2, with TRBD1 matching 8 bases. V shed 6 bases and J 3 bases; nucleotides not matched to a gene: 6. There are 14 residues in the CDR3. Germline V gives CDR1 SGHTA, CDR2 FQGNSA. The CDR3 sequence is CASSLNRGDTEAFF. The CDR3 nucleotides read TGTGCCAGCAGTCTCAACAGGGGGGACACTGAAGCTTTCTTT.

As for this clone: The sample holds other DNA sequences that translate to the same CDR3. This sequence joins TRBV9 and TRBJ2-3; no definite D call. This CDR3 has 12 residues. The germline V gene has CDR1 SGDLS and CDR2 YYNGEE. Deletions cut 0 bases from V and 4 bases from J, with 3 bases between. The CDR3, as DNA: TGTGCCAGCAGCGTAGTAGCAGATACGCAGTATTTT. As protein: CASSVVADTQYF. Full variable domain (missing parts from reference TRBV9 and TRBJ2-3): DSGVTQTPKHLITATGQRVTLRCSPRSGDLSVYWYQQSLDQGLQFLIQYYNGEERAKGNILERFSAQQFPDLHSELNLSSLELGDSALYFCASSVVADTQYFGPGTRLTVL.

The V gene is TRBV4-3, the J gene TRBJ1-1; unclear D gene. Germline V gene sequence: CDR1 LGHNA, CDR2 YSLEER. The CDR3 is 15 residues long. Trimming took off 1 base at V and 0 bases at J, with 9 bases between the two ends. Written as DNA, the CDR3 is TGCGCCAGCAGCCAAGTCCAAGGTTTGAACACTGAAGCTTTCTTT. Translated, it gives CASSQVQGLNTEAFF.